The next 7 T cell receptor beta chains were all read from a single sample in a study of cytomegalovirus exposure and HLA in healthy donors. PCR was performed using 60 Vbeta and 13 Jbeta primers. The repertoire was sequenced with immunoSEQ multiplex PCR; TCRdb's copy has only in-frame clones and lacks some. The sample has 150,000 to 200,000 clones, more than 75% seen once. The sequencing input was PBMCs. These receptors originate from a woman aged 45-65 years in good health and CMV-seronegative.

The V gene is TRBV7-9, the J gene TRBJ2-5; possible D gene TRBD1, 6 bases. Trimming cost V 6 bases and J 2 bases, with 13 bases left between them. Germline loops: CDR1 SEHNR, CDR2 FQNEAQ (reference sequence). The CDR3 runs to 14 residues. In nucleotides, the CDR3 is TGTGCCAGCAGTCAACAGGGCTTTCAAGAGACCCAGTACTTC. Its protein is CASSQQGFQETQYF.

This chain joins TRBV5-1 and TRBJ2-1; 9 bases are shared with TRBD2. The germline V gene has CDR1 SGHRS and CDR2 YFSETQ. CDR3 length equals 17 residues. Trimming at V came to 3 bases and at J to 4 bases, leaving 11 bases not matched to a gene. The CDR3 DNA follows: TGCGCCAGCAGCTCCCGGGTAGCGGGGGTCGGATACAATGAGCAGTTCTTC. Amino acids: CASSSRVAGVGYNEQFF. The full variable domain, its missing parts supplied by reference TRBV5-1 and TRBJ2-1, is KAGVTQTPRYLIKTRGQQVTLSCSPISGHRSVSWYQQTPGQGLQFLFEYFSETQRNKGNFPGRFSGRQFSNSRSEMNVSTLELGDSALYLCASSSRVAGVGYNEQFFGPGTRLTVL.

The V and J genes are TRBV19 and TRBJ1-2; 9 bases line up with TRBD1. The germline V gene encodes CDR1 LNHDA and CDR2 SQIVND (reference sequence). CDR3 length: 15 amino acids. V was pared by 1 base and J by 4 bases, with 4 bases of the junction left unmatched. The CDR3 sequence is CASSIVAGQGYGYTF. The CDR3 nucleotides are TGTGCCAGTAGTATAGTAGCGGGACAGGGCTATGGCTACACCTTC.

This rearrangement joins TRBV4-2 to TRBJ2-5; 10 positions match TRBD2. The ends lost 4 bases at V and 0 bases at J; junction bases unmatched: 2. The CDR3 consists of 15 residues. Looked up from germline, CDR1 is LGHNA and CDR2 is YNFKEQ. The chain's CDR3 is CASSPSGRDQETQYF. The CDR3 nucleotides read TGTGCCAGCAGCCCCAGCGGGAGGGACCAAGAGACCCAGTACTTC.

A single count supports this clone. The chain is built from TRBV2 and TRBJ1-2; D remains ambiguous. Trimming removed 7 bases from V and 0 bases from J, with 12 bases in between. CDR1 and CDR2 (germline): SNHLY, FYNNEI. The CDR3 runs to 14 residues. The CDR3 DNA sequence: TGTGCCAGCACTCGGTCTGGGCCTAACTATGGCTACACCTTC. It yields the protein CASTRSGPNYGYTF.

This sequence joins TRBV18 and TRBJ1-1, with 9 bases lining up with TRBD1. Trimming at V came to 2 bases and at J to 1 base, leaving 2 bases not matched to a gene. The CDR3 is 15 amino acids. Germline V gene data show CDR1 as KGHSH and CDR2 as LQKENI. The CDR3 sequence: CASSPTQGANTEAFF. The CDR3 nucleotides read TGTGCCAGCTCACCAACACAGGGGGCGAACACTGAAGCTTTCTTT.

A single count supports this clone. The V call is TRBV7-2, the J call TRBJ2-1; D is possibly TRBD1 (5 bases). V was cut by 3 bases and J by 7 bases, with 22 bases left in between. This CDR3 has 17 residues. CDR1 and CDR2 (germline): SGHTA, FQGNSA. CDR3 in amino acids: CASSFPPRGPARNEQFF. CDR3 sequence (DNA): TGTGCCAGCAGCTTTCCTCCAAGGGGCCCGGCCAGGAATGAGCAGTTCTTC.